This T cell receptor (beta chain) was sequenced during a study of shared clonotypes between healthy human individuals (dated by TCRdb to 2019 to 2021). Regarding the study in general: The cohort included three men and a couple of women between 18 and 49 years of age. For each donor, CD4 naive and CD4 memory were each run on three plates, CD8 naive on two plates, and CD8 memory on one plate. Blood TCR repertoires of about five healthy adults were deeply sequenced to estimate repertoire size and the extent of clonotype sharing between individuals. Different laboratories and diverse techniques were used to prepare libraries and sequence TCR repertoires, to increase sequencing depth and limit assay-specific biases. Each donor's leukapheresis produced roughly between about 0.8 and 10 billion PBMCs.

Using the deep immunoSEQ assay, TCR CDR3 regions were amplified from genomic DNA by multiplex PCR. Extracted genomic DNA from each cell subset was distributed evenly across all wells of several immunoSEQ 96-well plates, and each plate was treated as a replicate. Each replicate PCR for sorted subsets received roughly 0.2 ug genomic DNA, equal to about 30,000 T cell genomes. Purified libraries were measured with a Qubit 3.0 fluorometer, size-checked on a Bioanalyzer 2100, and measured again with the KAPA Library Quantification kit. Every immunoSEQ 96-well plate was sequenced on a separate single-read 150-cycle Illumina NextSeq 550 flow cell. The source study handled its data this way. Because the immunoSEQ output held only junctional sequences and lacked quality scores, the filtering could not match the filtering applied to full-length reads. Sequences were annotated with PyIR, a Python wrapper for IgBLAST v1.9, and V/J genes and CDR3 were assigned using IMGT germline references. Reads with weak V/J assignments (E-value above 1e-6), missing CDR3, stop codons, out-of-frame junctions, or ambiguous translated residues were removed. V3J clonotypes were defined as sequences sharing the same inferred V gene, J gene, and CDR3 amino acid sequence. Percentage overlap between repertoires was calculated by dividing the number of shared unique clonotypes by the size of the smaller repertoire. Three approaches were used to assess repertoire richness: RTK rarefaction, the Chao1 estimator, and Recon v2.1 estimates of unobserved clonotypes. Generation probabilities for all TCRbeta clonotypes obtained by the gDNA method from a few donors were computed using OLGA. Held by TCRdb, this immuneACCESS table contains in-frame sequences only and omits some clones. Under half of the omission traces to an unresolved V gene where checked; the cause of the rest is unknown. The DNA gave D and trimming, while V, J and clone size come from that table. The sample data list more than 2,000,000 clones, and approximately 93% of these were observed just once. The ten largest clones take up about 0.39% of the sample.

On the study overall, not on this receptor specifically: Sampling was restricted to blood, and TCR repertoires in tissue are likely to differ from TCR repertoires in blood. Larger estimated clonotype richness was generally found for naive subsets than for memory subsets. Pairwise subsampling led to the expectation that sequencing depth would affect the degree of clonotype sharing among donors. Higher generation probabilities were observed for clonotypes shared by all four sorted-subset donors than for non-shared clonotypes. The small number of donors limited the genetic and exposure-history diversity represented. Even with the large sequencing depth, rarefaction of the sorted-subset datasets indicated that sequencing was incomplete. Sharing across a handful of donors was observed for approximately 5% of naive CD4, around 3.5% of naive CD8, 2.3% of memory CD4, and 0.4% of memory CD8 clonotypes.

Healthy HIV-negative adults with no recently reported acute infections or vaccinations were included as donors. Every donor was a Caucasian adult living in Nashville, Tennessee, USA. CD4+ T cells were enriched by magnetic negative selection; naive cells were then positively selected on CD45RA, and the negative fraction formed the memory subset. Blood was obtained by leukapheresis, after which PBMCs were separated by Ficoll-Histopaque density gradient centrifugation and cryopreserved in liquid nitrogen vapor phase. Purity and quantity of every magnetically sorted T cell population were checked by analytical flow cytometry. From each sorted fraction, genomic DNA was isolated and quantified by UV absorbance on a Nanodrop 2000c. From the germline V gene (reference sequence), CDR1 is SEHNR and CDR2 is FQNEAQ. The CDR3 has 10 amino acids, counting the end cysteine and phenylalanine. Only the CDR3 DNA is retained, 30 bases long and in frame from the first base. Deletion took 11 bases off V and 8 bases off J, with a span of 10 bases between the germline ends.

A remark on this clone: No cognate antigen has been identified for it. No base quality information exists; no much larger clone differs at one position.

The rearranged segments are TRBV7-9 and TRBJ2-1; TRBD2 could be the D gene, as 5 bases match. The origin of this receptor is a man aged 18 to 35 in good health. Some clones in this sample may be carry-over from other donors' samples. The specimen sequenced was naive CD4+ T cells from PBMCs. This sample's cell subset or site label indicates: CD45RA+ positively selected. CDR3 protein: CAGGRDEQFF. The DNA sequence is given as TGTGCCGGCGGGCGGGATGAGCAGTTCTTC.